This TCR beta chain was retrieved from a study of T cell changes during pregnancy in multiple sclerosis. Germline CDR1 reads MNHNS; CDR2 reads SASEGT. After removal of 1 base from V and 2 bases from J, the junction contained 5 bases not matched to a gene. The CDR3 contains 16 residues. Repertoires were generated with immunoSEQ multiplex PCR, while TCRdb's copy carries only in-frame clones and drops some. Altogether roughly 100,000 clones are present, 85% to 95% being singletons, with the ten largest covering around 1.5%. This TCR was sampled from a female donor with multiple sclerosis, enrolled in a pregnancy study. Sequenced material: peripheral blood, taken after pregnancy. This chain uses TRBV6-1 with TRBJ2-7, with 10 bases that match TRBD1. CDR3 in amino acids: CASSEGAGQGAYEQYF. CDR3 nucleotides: TGTGCCAGCAGTGAAGGAGCCGGACAGGGGGCCTACGAGCAGTACTTC.